Each of the 20 T cell receptor beta chains below was sequenced from the same sample in a study of blood T cell repertoires in COVID-19. This table comes from immunoSEQ multiplex PCR, and its TCRdb copy is limited to in-frame clones, with some not included. The sample contains roughly 43,000 clones, approximately 70% of which appear only once. The sequenced sample consisted of peripheral blood. These receptors all stem from an elderly man with acute or convalescent COVID-19.

The chain combines TRBV5-5 with TRBJ1-2; D unclear. V lost 0 bases and J 4 bases, leaving 10 bases between the germline ends. The CDR3 is 14 amino acids. CDR1 is SGHKS and CDR2 is YYEKEE in the germline V gene (reference sequence). The CDR3, as DNA: TGTGCCAGCAGCTTGGAACTAGGTACCTATGGCTACACCTTC. Translated: CASSLELGTYGYTF.

The chain recombines TRBV5-4 with TRBJ2-2; D is unclear. Germline V CDR1 and CDR2: SGHNT, YYREEE (reference sequence). The CDR3 covers 14 residues. Trimming pared 1 base from V and 0 bases from J, leaving 4 bases between. CDR3 sequence (DNA): TGTGCCAGCAGCTTGCAGACGAACACCGGGGAGCTGTTTTTT. This encodes CASSLQTNTGELFF.

This clone came up a few times. V and J are TRBV6-4 and TRBJ1-6, with 8 positions matching TRBD1. V lost 3 bases to trimming and J lost 14 bases; unmatched junction nucleotides: 9. CDR1 and CDR2 (germline): MRHNA, SNTAGT. This CDR3 spans 14 amino acids. CDR3 region: CASSDQGTGGTLHF. CDR3 DNA: TGTGCCAGCAGTGATCAGGGGACAGGTGGGACCCTCCACTTT.

The V and J genes are TRBV5-1 and TRBJ1-1; possibly TRBD1 for D (6 bases). CDR1 and CDR2 (germline): SGHRS, YFSETQ. This CDR3 has 14 amino acids. V lost 4 bases, J lost 0 bases, and 10 bases lay in between. The CDR3 protein is CASSPTGLNTEAFF. CDR3 bases: TGCGCCAGCAGCCCGACAGGCTTGAACACTGAAGCTTTCTTT.

The chain has TRBV4-2 and TRBJ1-1, with D possibly TRBD1 on 5 matching bases. Germline loops: CDR1 LGHNA, CDR2 YNFKEQ. The germline V and J ends were trimmed by 0 bases and 4 bases, with 15 bases remaining between them. The CDR3 covers 16 residues. CDR3 DNA: TGTGCCAGCAGCCAAGATTGGGGGGGTGGGAGCACTGAAGCTTTCTTT. Protein: CASSQDWGGGSTEAFF.

CDR3 nucleotides: TGCAGCGTGCAGGCCGGGAGGAATTCACCCCTCCACTTT. This gives the protein CSVQAGRNSPLHF. V and J are TRBV29-1 and TRBJ1-6; D is unclear. Trimming removed 6 bases from V and 7 bases from J, with 13 bases in between. The CDR3 consists of 13 residues. Germline assignment: CDR1 SQVTM and CDR2 ANQGSEA.

This clone was seen only once. V and J are TRBV6-5 and TRBJ1-2; 7 bases fit TRBD1. The CDR3 is 14 residues long. The trim removed 6 bases at V and 0 bases at J, leaving 4 bases unmatched. Germline CDR1 and CDR2: MNHEY and SVGAGI. The CDR3 is CASSRQGTNYGYTF. DNA for the CDR3: TGTGCCAGCAGCCGACAGGGAACTAACTATGGCTACACCTTC.

The genes are TRBV5-4 and TRBJ2-1; D may be TRBD1 (5 bases). V was cut by 0 bases and J by 5 bases, with 6 bases left in between. The germline gives CDR1 SGHNT, CDR2 YYREEE (reference sequence). The CDR3 consists of 13 residues. The CDR3 spells CASSLEDNNEQFF. CDR3 nucleotide sequence: TGTGCCAGCAGCTTGGAGGACAACAATGAGCAGTTCTTC. The full variable domain, rest sourced from reference TRBV5-4 and TRBJ2-1, is ETGVTQSPTHLIKTRGQQVTLRCSSQSGHNTVSWYQQALGQGPQFIFQYYREEENGRGNFPPRFSGLQFPNYSSELNVNALELDDSALYLCASSLEDNNEQFFGPGTRLTVL.

This chain links TRBV13 with TRBJ1-1, with a weak D call TRBD1 (6 bases). CDR3 length equals 12 residues. From germline, CDR1 is PRHDT and CDR2 FYEKMQ (reference sequence). With 11 bases removed from V and 3 bases from J, the gap between germline ends came to 13 bases. This CDR3 reads CAREGGDTEAFF. Written as DNA, the CDR3 is TGTGCCCGCGAGGGGGGGGACACTGAAGCTTTCTTT.

This rearrangement joins TRBV20-1 to TRBJ1-5; 8 bases map to TRBD1. The CDR3 length is 16 residues. The V segment lost 3 bases and the J segment 1 base; nucleotides outside the gene matches: 8. Germline V CDR1 and CDR2: DFQATT, SNEGSKA (reference sequence). CDR3 coding DNA: TGCAGTGCTAGTAGGCAGGGGGCGAGGAGCAATCAGCCCCAGCATTTT. Amino acids: CSASRQGARSNQPQHF.

This chain connects TRBV4-3 to TRBJ2-2; TRBD2 aligns across 7 bases. The V gene's germline CDR1 is LGHNA and CDR2 YSLEER. Germline trimming cut 0 bases from V and 1 base from J; bases unmatched to any gene: 5. CDR3 length equals 17 residues. The CDR3 sequence: CASSQEIAGLNTGELFF. The CDR3 coding sequence is TGCGCCAGCAGCCAAGAAATAGCGGGCTTGAACACCGGGGAGCTGTTTTTT.

The gene calls are TRBV6-5 and TRBJ2-5; 7 bases agree with TRBD1. J gave up 1 base and V 5 bases, and 7 bases lay outside the gene matches. Germline assignment: CDR1 MNHEY and CDR2 SVGAGI. This CDR3 has 15 amino acids. DNA of the CDR3: TGTGCCAGCAGTCGGGACAGTAGAAGCCAAGAGACCCAGTACTTC. It codes for CASSRDSRSQETQYF.

V is TRBV2 and J is TRBJ1-2; D not certain. CDR3 size: 15 residues. With 9 bases removed from V and 0 bases from J, the gap between germline ends came to 17 bases. CDR1 and CDR2 (germline): SNHLY, FYNNEI. The CDR3 is CARGVRDIANYGYTF. The CDR3 region has the DNA TGTGCCAGAGGAGTGAGGGATATAGCTAACTATGGCTACACCTTC.

This chain connects TRBV5-1 to TRBJ1-2; TRBD1 agrees at 7 bases. This CDR3 region has 16 residues. CDR1 and CDR2 from the germline V gene are SGHRS and YFSETQ. V trimming: 4 bases; J trimming: 0 bases; junction bases outside the gene matches: 9. This CDR3 is CASSKTGIRSNYGYTF. The CDR3 nucleotides are TGCGCCAGCAGCAAGACAGGGATAAGGTCTAACTATGGCTACACCTTC.

The chain is built from TRBV30 and TRBJ2-5, with 7 bases lining up with TRBD1. V trimming: 4 bases; J trimming: 2 bases; junction bases outside the gene matches: 10. Germline CDR1 is GTSNPN and CDR2 is SVGIG (reference sequence). The CDR3 is 15 amino acids. CDR3 protein: CAWTLGQAQQETQYF. CDR3 DNA sequence: TGTGCCTGGACCCTCGGACAGGCGCAACAAGAGACCCAGTACTTC.

This chain links TRBV5-1 with TRBJ2-5, with a weak D call TRBD1 (5 bases). Germline CDR1 and CDR2: SGHRS and YFSETQ. This CDR3 is built from 14 residues. Trimming took off 0 bases at V and 3 bases at J, with 9 bases between the two ends. The CDR3 DNA sequence: TGCGCCAGCAGCTTGGTTACGGACAAAGAGACCCAGTACTTC. Its protein is CASSLVTDKETQYF.

This clone counts as medium-sized. This chain uses TRBV14 with TRBJ1-4, with TRBD1 matching over 7 bases. The V gene end was trimmed by 2 bases and the J gene end by 8 bases; junction bases not matched to a gene: 11. This CDR3 contains 16 residues. Germline V gives CDR1 SGHDN, CDR2 FVKESK. The CDR3 DNA sequence: TGTGCCAGCAGCCAAAAACAGGGGAGATGGCAGGAAAAACTGTTTTTT. Its protein is CASSQKQGRWQEKLFF.

In its sample, this clone was seen a few times. The chain couples TRBV6-5 to TRBJ2-3; 10 nucleotides line up with TRBD1. This CDR3 has 14 amino acids. Germline CDR1 MNHEY, CDR2 SVGAGI. The J segment lost 6 bases and the V segment lost 5 bases, leaving 5 bases of the junction unmatched. CDR3: CASSRQGAGDTQYF. The CDR3 bases are TGTGCCAGCAGTCGACAGGGGGCCGGGGATACGCAGTATTTT.

This sequence joins TRBV7-9 and TRBJ2-3; D unclear. This CDR3 spans 15 amino acids. Trimming left V 1 base short and J 0 bases short, with 8 bases between. CDR1 SEHNR and CDR2 FQNEAQ come from the germline V gene (reference sequence). CDR3 sequence: CASSLVSGSTDTQYF. The CDR3 DNA sequence: TGTGCCAGCAGCTTAGTTTCCGGGAGCACAGATACGCAGTATTTT.

In this sample, this clone turned up once. This chain connects TRBV29-1 to TRBJ1-1, with 7 nucleotides matching TRBD1. Germline assignment: CDR1 SQVTM and CDR2 ANQGSEA. Trimming at V came to 3 bases and at J to 2 bases, leaving 9 bases not matched to a gene. The CDR3 has 15 amino acids. The CDR3 reads CSVDPAGTANTEAFF. The DNA for the CDR3 is TGCAGCGTTGATCCGGCCGGGACAGCTAACACTGAAGCTTTCTTT.